Below are 21 T cell receptor beta chains sequenced from a single sample in a study of T-cell reconstitution after alpha-beta-depleted transplantation in children. TCRbeta library construction was performed incorporating unique molecular identifiers. TCRdb re-derived calls from the PCR reads in MiXCR, one entry per CDR3 protein. The sample includes 150,000 to 200,000 distinct CDR3 sequences, roughly 6.3% of them seen just once. The material was PBMCs, obtained before TCRalphabeta/CD19-depleted stem cell transplant. The receptors stem from a girl in the first two years of life with combined immunodeficiency, due to receive a stem cell transplant.

In this sample, this clonotype turned up many times. V gene TRBV12-3 or TRBV12-4 combines with J gene TRBJ1-1; D unclear. The CDR3 length is 14 residues. Trimming cost V 3 bases and J 4 bases, with 12 bases left between them. CDR3 DNA: TGTGCCAGCAGTTTGACGGGAGGTGGCACTGAAGCTTTCTTT. This gives the protein CASSLTGGGTEAFF.

Worth noting for this clonotype: Just one base apart from a much larger clone, this may be a read error. The rearrangement links TRBV7-2 to TRBJ2-3; D is ambiguous. Trimming cost V 6 bases and J 0 bases, with 10 bases left between them. The CDR3 extends over 14 amino acids. CDR1 SGHTA and CDR2 FQGNSA come from the germline V gene. As DNA, the CDR3 is TGTGCCAGCAGGGCGGTACACAGCACAGATACGCAGTATTTT. Residues: CASRAVHSTDTQYF.

CDR3 sequence: CASSQGWVSGNNEQFF. Here the CDR3 DNA reads TGCGCCAGCAGCCAAGGATGGGTGTCCGGTAACAATGAGCAGTTCTTC. The V and J genes are TRBV4-1 and TRBJ2-1, with D uncertain. This CDR3 is 16 amino acids long. V lost 1 base, J lost 5 bases, and 15 bases lay in between. The germline V gene encodes CDR1 MGHRA and CDR2 YSYEKL.

This clonotype was seen at least ten times. The gene calls are TRBV4-2 and TRBJ2-7, with 9 positions matching TRBD1. V trimming: 1 base; J trimming: 3 bases; junction bases outside the gene matches: 4. Germline lookup yields CDR1 LGHNA and CDR2 YNFKEQ. There are 15 residues in the CDR3. The CDR3 spells CASSQGQGEDYEQYF. The CDR3 DNA reads as TGTGCCAGCAGCCAAGGACAGGGGGAAGACTACGAGCAGTACTTC.

This clonotype was recorded at least ten times. V usage is TRBV28 and J usage is TRBJ2-1; no firm D call. V was shortened by 3 bases and J by 8 bases, with 14 bases between the two germline ends. From germline, CDR1 is MDHEN and CDR2 SYDVKM. The CDR3 is 14 residues long. Here the CDR3 reads CASSFRLGMDEQFF. In DNA, the CDR3 is TGTGCCAGCAGTTTCCGACTGGGGATGGATGAGCAGTTCTTC.

This clonotype was found many times. The chain recombines TRBV5-1 with TRBJ2-1; the D call may be TRBD1 or TRBD2 (5 bases each). V lost 4 bases to trimming and J lost 8 bases, with 13 bases between them. In germline, CDR1 is SGHRS, CDR2 YFSETQ. This CDR3 comprises 13 residues. CDR3 region: CASSPRGWDEQFF. DNA for the CDR3: TGCGCCAGCAGCCCGAGGGGCTGGGATGAGCAGTTCTTC.

This clonotype showed up just a few times. The chain links TRBV7-2 to TRBJ2-5; possibly TRBD2 for D (6 bases). V lost 5 bases to trimming and J lost 5 bases, with 12 bases between them. From germline, CDR1 is SGHTA and CDR2 FQGNSA. The CDR3 totals 13 residues. The CDR3 sequence: CASSARREETQYF. The CDR3 coding sequence is TGTGCCAGCAGCGCGAGGAGGGAGGAGACCCAGTACTTC.

This clonotype was seen a handful of times. The CDR3 is CASSNRLAGGSRYEQYF. The CDR3 DNA reads TGTGCCAGCAGTAATAGGCTAGCGGGAGGGTCAAGGTACGAGCAGTACTTC. The V and J genes are TRBV25-1 and TRBJ2-7; 12 bases are shared with TRBD2. The V gene end was trimmed by 5 bases and the J gene end by 4 bases; junction bases not matched to a gene: 12. Germline CDR1 is MGHDK and CDR2 is SYGVNS. This CDR3 contains 17 residues.

The chain uses TRBV6-5 and TRBJ1-3; D unresolved. V gave up 2 bases and J gave up 0 bases, with 8 bases separating them. This CDR3 is built from 15 residues. Germline CDR1 and CDR2: MNHEY and SVGAGI. The CDR3 region is CASSYPLPSGNTIYF. CDR3 DNA: TGTGCCAGCAGTTACCCCCTGCCCTCTGGAAACACCATATATTTT.

Regarding this clonotype: This could be a read error, since a much larger clone is one nucleotide away. The conserved closing phenylalanine or tryptophan is absent in this CDR3, likely reflecting a read error. V and J are TRBV15 and TRBJ2-1, with D perhaps TRBD1 or TRBD2 (7 bases each). With 0 bases removed from V and 4 bases from J, the gap between germline ends came to 10 bases. Germline V lookup: CDR1 LNHNV, CDR2 YYDKDF (reference sequence). The CDR3 runs 15 residues. The DNA for the CDR3 is TGTGCCACCAGCAGAGATCAGGGGGGGTACAATGAGCAGTTCTGC. Protein: CATSRDQGGYNEQFC.

This clonotype occurred many times. The chain uses TRBV29-1 and TRBJ2-7; D not certain. The CDR3 covers 14 residues. CDR1 is SQVTM and CDR2 is ANQGSEA in the germline V gene. V lost 2 bases to trimming and J lost 0 bases, with 11 bases between them. CDR3 DNA sequence: TGCAGCGTTGAAACAGTGGGGTACTCCTACGAGCAGTACTTC. The encoded protein is CSVETVGYSYEQYF.

This rearrangement joins TRBV7-7 to TRBJ2-5; 7 nucleotides match TRBD2. Germline V gene lookup returns CDR1 SSHAT and CDR2 FNYEAQ (reference sequence). This CDR3 has 16 amino acids. With V trimmed by 3 bases and J by 5 bases, 12 bases remained unmatched. Here the CDR3 reads CASSFRPNGGGETQYF. The CDR3 bases are TGTGCCAGCAGCTTCCGGCCAAATGGCGGGGGTGAGACCCAGTACTTC.

This clonotype was counted at least ten times. This chain joins TRBV20-1 and TRBJ2-3; tentative D call: TRBD2 (6 bases). Germline V gene data show CDR1 as DFQATT and CDR2 as SNEGSKA (reference sequence). The CDR3 is 15 amino acids. V shed 4 bases and J shed 3 bases, with 17 bases lying between them. The CDR3 sequence: CSAILTSRGTDTQYF. CDR3 bases: TGCAGTGCTATCTTAACTAGCCGCGGGACAGATACGCAGTATTTT.

This clonotype occurred many times. The gene calls are TRBV3-1 and TRBJ2-5; the match to TRBD1 covers 8 bases. Germline lookup yields CDR1 LGHDT and CDR2 YNNKEL (reference sequence). CDR3 length equals 17 residues. After removal of 1 base from V and 4 bases from J, the junction contained 11 bases not matched to a gene. The CDR3 loop reads CASSQGLGLGTGETQYF. The CDR3, as DNA: TGTGCCAGCAGCCAAGGGTTGGGACTGGGGACAGGAGAGACCCAGTACTTC.

This clonotype was counted at least ten times. The chain uses TRBV28 and TRBJ2-5, with no clear D. Trimming pared 4 bases from V and 4 bases from J, leaving 10 bases between. The CDR3 totals 13 residues. In germline, CDR1 is MDHEN, CDR2 SYDVKM. The CDR3 loop is CASSSPPIETQYF. The CDR3 coding sequence is TGTGCCAGCAGTTCGCCGCCAATAGAGACCCAGTACTTC.

This clonotype has a count of ten or more. V and J are TRBV20-1 and TRBJ2-6, with 9 nucleotides matching TRBD1. Germline loops: CDR1 DFQATT, CDR2 SNEGSKA (reference sequence). The junction had 6 bases not matched to a gene; V was cut back by 4 bases and J by 2 bases. This CDR3 is 16 amino acids long. The CDR3 loop reads CSAKGQGTAGANVLTF. Here the CDR3 DNA reads TGCAGTGCTAAGGGACAGGGTACTGCTGGGGCCAACGTCCTGACTTTC.

As regards this clonotype: Given a much more abundant clone one base away, this may be a read error. The chain is built from TRBV29-1 and TRBJ2-3; D not resolved. Germline CDR1 reads SQVTM; CDR2 reads ANQGSEA. This CDR3 is built from 11 residues. CDR3: CSVPGSDTRYF. DNA of the CDR3: TGCAGCGTTCCCGGCTCGGATACGCGGTATTTT.

Many counts were recorded for this clonotype. This chain uses TRBV7-8 with TRBJ1-4; 8 bases match TRBD1. CDR3 length: 15 residues. Germline V gene data show CDR1 as SGHVS and CDR2 as FQNEAQ. J gave up 8 bases and V 5 bases, and 10 bases lay outside the gene matches. This CDR3 is CASSRRTGLEEKLFF. The CDR3 bases are TGTGCCAGCAGCCGCAGGACAGGGCTTGAGGAAAAACTGTTTTTT.

This clonotype was seen many times. The gene calls are TRBV5-6 and TRBJ2-5; D remains unclear. CDR1 SGHDT and CDR2 YYEEEE come from the germline V gene. The CDR3 consists of 12 residues. Deletions cut 1 base from V and 7 bases from J, with 8 bases between. The CDR3 protein is CASSLSVRTQYF. The CDR3 DNA reads as TGTGCCAGCAGCTTGAGCGTTCGGACCCAGTACTTC.

This clonotype was recorded many times. CDR3 amino acids: CASSQGPTGDTF. The CDR3 DNA reads as TGTGCCAGCAGCCAGGGCCCTACGGGAGACACCTTC. This chain connects TRBV7-9 to TRBJ1-2, with D tentatively TRBD1 (5 bases). CDR1 is SEHNR, CDR2 FQNEAQ, per germline (reference sequence). The V end was cut by 5 bases, the J end by 12 bases, with 16 bases between. The length of the CDR3 is 12 residues.

The sample holds many counts of this clonotype. The chain couples TRBV29-1 to TRBJ2-5, with D perhaps being TRBD1 or TRBD2 (5 bases each). CDR1 and CDR2 from the germline V gene are SQVTM and ANQGSEA. The CDR3 extends over 14 amino acids. The CDR3 coding sequence is TGCACCACCGGGGCCCCTCCGGGGTTTGGGACCCAGTACTTC. It translates to CTTGAPPGFGTQYF.